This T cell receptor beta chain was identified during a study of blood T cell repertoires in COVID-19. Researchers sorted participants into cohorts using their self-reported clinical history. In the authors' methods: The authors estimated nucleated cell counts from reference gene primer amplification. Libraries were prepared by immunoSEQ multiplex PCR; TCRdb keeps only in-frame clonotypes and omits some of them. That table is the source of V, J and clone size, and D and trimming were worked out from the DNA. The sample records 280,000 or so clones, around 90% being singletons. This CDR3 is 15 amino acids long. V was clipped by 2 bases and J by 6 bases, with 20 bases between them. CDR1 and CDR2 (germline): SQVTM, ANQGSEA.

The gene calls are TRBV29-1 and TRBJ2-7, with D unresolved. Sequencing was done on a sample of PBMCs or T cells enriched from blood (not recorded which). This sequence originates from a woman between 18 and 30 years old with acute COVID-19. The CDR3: CSVELGRSGPSEQYF. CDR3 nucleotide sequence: TGCAGCGTTGAACTGGGCCGGTCTGGGCCTTCCGAGCAGTACTTC.